This entry is about one T cell receptor beta chain. These data are taken from a study of blood T cell repertoires in COVID-19. Study-level information: The samples span acute and convalescent COVID-19 from the United States, Italy and Spain.

Clones were sequenced by immunoSEQ multiplex PCR, and TCRdb holds only the in-frame ones, with some missing. The sample gives about 120,000 clones, 70% to 85% of which show up once; 4% to 5.5% is in the top ten. The V end was cut by 0 bases, the J end by 6 bases, with 9 bases between. The CDR3 consists of 14 residues. Germline V gene sequence: CDR1 SGHNT, CDR2 YYREEE (reference sequence). V usage is TRBV5-4 and J usage is TRBJ2-2; D is possibly TRBD2 (5 bases). Sample: peripheral blood. The receptor was isolated from a woman between 65 and 79 years old with acute or convalescent COVID-19. The CDR3 DNA reads as TGTGCCAGCAGCTTGGGACTACTACCCGGGGAGCTGTTTTTT. Encoded protein: CASSLGLLPGELFF. Complete variable domain (other parts from reference TRBV5-4 and TRBJ2-2): ETGVTQSPTHLIKTRGQQVTLRCSSQSGHNTVSWYQQALGQGPQFIFQYYREEENGRGNFPPRFSGLQFPNYSSELNVNALELDDSALYLCASSLGLLPGELFFGEGSRLTVL.